A single sample gave rise to the 10 T cell receptor beta chains below, sequenced in a study of CD4 T cell repertoires in COVID-19. The memory T cells were sequenced right after ex vivo isolation, without culture. Clones were read by immunoSEQ multiplex PCR, and TCRdb kept only the in-frame ones, dropping some. The table lists about 24,000 clones, 93% of them singletons. This specimen was circulating follicular helper CD4+ T cells (cTfh) from blood, taken before the COVID-19 pandemic. These receptors all come from a human donor who had COVID-19.

The chain recombines TRBV15 with TRBJ1-5; 7 bases fit TRBD1. V lost 3 bases to trimming and J lost 6 bases; unmatched junction nucleotides: 5. Germline CDR1 is LNHNV and CDR2 is YYDKDF (reference sequence). The CDR3 covers 14 residues. The CDR3 nucleotides read TGTGCCACCAGCAGTGTTACAGGGGTTCAGCCCCAGCATTTT. Protein: CATSSVTGVQPQHF.

This chain joins TRBV5-1 and TRBJ2-2; TRBD1 aligns across 7 bases. This CDR3 has 15 amino acids. The V gene end was trimmed by 1 base and the J gene end by 3 bases; junction bases not matched to a gene: 3. CDR1 is SGHRS and CDR2 is YFSETQ in the germline V gene. CDR3 sequence reads: CASSLYQGDTGELFF. CDR3 in DNA: TGCGCCAGCAGCTTGTACCAGGGGGACACCGGGGAGCTGTTTTTT.

The CDR3 is CASNGLAGANEQFF. CDR3 DNA sequence: TGTGCCAGCAACGGACTAGCGGGAGCCAATGAGCAGTTCTTC. This chain links TRBV28 with TRBJ2-1, with 13 bases matching TRBD2. The CDR3 is made up of 14 amino acids. V shed 7 bases, J shed 6 bases, and the junction held 3 bases outside the gene matches. The germline CDR1 and CDR2 sequences are MDHEN and SYDVKM.

The J gene is TRBJ1-1, the V gene TRBV19; D remains ambiguous. V was clipped by 1 base and J by 4 bases, with 10 bases between them. CDR3 length: 14 residues. Germline V gives CDR1 LNHDA, CDR2 SQIVND (reference sequence). CDR3 nucleotides: TGTGCCAGTAGTATAGGCCCGGCGGGCACTGAAGCTTTCTTT. This sequence encodes CASSIGPAGTEAFF.

This chain links TRBV2 with TRBJ2-2; D is perhaps TRBD1 (5 bases). V lost 8 bases to trimming and J lost 0 bases, with 10 bases between them. Germline V gene data show CDR1 as SNHLY and CDR2 as FYNNEI. The CDR3 has 14 residues. CDR3 sequence: CASQQDSNTGELFF. CDR3 DNA: TGTGCCAGCCAACAGGATTCGAACACCGGGGAGCTGTTTTTT.

This clone was counted a few times. The J gene is TRBJ2-6, the V gene TRBV2; D remains ambiguous. Looked up from germline, CDR1 is SNHLY and CDR2 is FYNNEI. Between the trimmed V and J ends, which lost 2 bases and 0 bases, there was a span of 5 bases. This CDR3 spans 15 amino acids. This CDR3 is CASSESYSGANVLTF. In nucleotides, the CDR3 is TGTGCCAGCAGTGAATCTTACTCTGGGGCCAACGTCCTGACTTTC. Supplemented by reference TRBV2 and TRBJ2-6, the full variable domain reads EPEVTQTPSHQVTQMGQEVILRCVPISNHLYFYWYRQILGQKVEFLVSFYNNEISEKSEIFDDQFSVERPDGSNFTLKIRSTKLEDSAMYFCASSESYSGANVLTFGAGSRLTVL.

The CDR3 DNA is TGTGCCAGCAAGATGGGGGCAAGTTCACCCCTCCACTTT. It is translated as CASKMGASSPLHF. V is TRBV6-4 and J is TRBJ1-6; TRBD1 might be the D (6 bases). V lost 7 bases and J lost 9, with 13 bases in between. This CDR3 region has 13 residues. From germline, CDR1 is MRHNA and CDR2 SNTAGT.

This clone was seen only a few times. The chain has TRBV2 and TRBJ2-7; 9 bases agree with TRBD1. V dropped 11 bases and J dropped 3; count of bases not matched to a gene: 5. The germline V gene has CDR1 SNHLY and CDR2 FYNNEI. CDR3 length: 12 amino acids. The CDR3 region is CAGKTGGYEQYF. The DNA of the CDR3 is TGTGCCGGAAAGACAGGGGGCTACGAGCAGTACTTC.

This rearrangement joins TRBV7-3 to TRBJ2-1; 8 bases are shared with TRBD2. The ends lost 5 bases at V and 4 bases at J; junction bases unmatched: 10. This CDR3 has 16 amino acids. Per germline, CDR1 SGHTA and CDR2 FQGTGA. The CDR3 region has the DNA TGTGCCAGCAGCCCCAAAGCGAGCGGGAGATACAATGAGCAGTTCTTC. This codes for CASSPKASGRYNEQFF.

J is TRBJ2-1 and V is TRBV5-8, with 9 bases fitting TRBD2. Germline CDR1 reads SGHTS; CDR2 reads YDEGEE. The CDR3 sequence is 20 residues long. V shed 4 bases, J shed 0 bases, and the junction held 17 bases outside the gene matches. The CDR3 bases are TGTGCCAGCAGCATTGTGGCTAGCGGGGCCAATATGTACTCCTACAATGAGCAGTTCTTC. Encoded protein: CASSIVASGANMYSYNEQFF.